Each of the 14 T cell receptor beta chains below was sequenced from the same sample in a study of shared clonotypes between healthy human individuals. Profiled with immunoSEQ multiplex PCR; TCRdb holds only in-frame clones, not every one. The top ten clones hold nearly 1.5% of a sample with about 1 million clones, about 77% of them seen once. Sequences were obtained from memory CD4+ T cells sorted from blood. Subset defined: CD45RA-negative fraction. These receptors originate from a man aged 18 to 30 in good health.

This clone turned up a few times. This chain joins TRBV5-1 and TRBJ1-2; 7 bases are shared with TRBD1. Unmatched junction bases numbered 11, after V lost 7 bases and J lost 5 bases. Germline CDR1 and CDR2: SGHRS and YFSETQ. This CDR3 has 14 residues. The CDR3 protein is CASGREGAEYGYTF. The CDR3 bases are TGCGCCAGCGGCCGGGAGGGGGCGGAATATGGCTACACCTTC.

The chain recombines TRBV5-1 with TRBJ2-7, with 8 nucleotides matching TRBD2. The CDR3 is 16 residues long. From germline, CDR1 is SGHRS and CDR2 YFSETQ. After removal of 1 base from V and 0 bases from J, the junction contained 6 bases not matched to a gene. The CDR3 reads CASSLKGGGTSYEQYF. The CDR3 DNA reads as TGCGCCAGCAGCTTGAAGGGCGGGGGGACCTCCTACGAGCAGTACTTC.

The chain carries TRBV7-9 and TRBJ1-1; D is perhaps TRBD1 (5 bases). CDR3 length equals 14 residues. The germline gives CDR1 SEHNR, CDR2 FQNEAQ (reference sequence). The V and J ends lost 0 bases and 8 bases respectively, with 13 bases between them. The chain's CDR3 is CASSLASGTGEAFF. The CDR3 DNA reads TGTGCCAGCAGCTTAGCGTCAGGGACTGGCGAAGCTTTCTTT.

The chain carries TRBV6-1 and TRBJ1-1, with D perhaps matching TRBD1 (6 bases). V was cut by 8 bases and J by 6 bases, with 10 bases left in between. This CDR3 region has 11 residues. Germline CDR1 reads MNHNS; CDR2 reads SASEGT. The DNA for the CDR3 is TGTGCCAGCCTAAGGGGGGCTGAAGCTTTCTTT. This translates into CASLRGAEAFF.

The chain uses TRBV2 and TRBJ1-1; 12 positions match TRBD1. Trimming took 8 bases from V and 4 from J; bases not matched to a gene: 5. This CDR3 comprises 14 residues. The germline gives CDR1 SNHLY, CDR2 FYNNEI. The CDR3 here is CASGRDRGRTEAFF. CDR3 bases: TGTGCCAGCGGCAGGGACAGGGGGCGCACTGAAGCTTTCTTT.

CDR3 in amino acids: CSVEMGEQYF. The CDR3 DNA reads as TGCAGCGTTGAAATGGGCGAGCAGTACTTC. The chain recombines TRBV29-1 with TRBJ2-7, with D unresolved. The V gene's germline CDR1 is SQVTM and CDR2 ANQGSEA. The CDR3 sequence is 10 residues long. V was pared by 2 bases and J by 6 bases, with 5 bases between.

This clone is a singleton in its sample. This chain connects TRBV2 to TRBJ1-1; D gene unclear. The germline gives CDR1 SNHLY, CDR2 FYNNEI. Trimming pared 5 bases from V and 0 bases from J, leaving 10 bases between. This CDR3 has 14 amino acids. CDR3: CASSPKMMNTEAFF. In nucleotides, the CDR3 is TGTGCCAGCAGTCCTAAAATGATGAACACTGAAGCTTTCTTT.

The chain is built from TRBV6-1 and TRBJ1-5; D unresolved. Germline values: CDR1 MNHNS, CDR2 SASEGT. The CDR3 sequence is 14 residues long. Trimming took 6 bases from V and 6 from J, leaving 15 bases between them. CDR3 sequence reads: CASRVRDISQPQHF. CDR3 nucleotides: TGTGCCAGCAGAGTTAGGGATATCAGTCAGCCCCAGCATTTT.

On this clone: The same CDR3 can be traced to other DNA sequences in this sample. This sequence joins TRBV4-3 and TRBJ2-2; the match to TRBD2 covers 9 bases. Trimming took 0 bases from V and 5 from J; bases not matched to a gene: 7. There are 17 residues in the CDR3. The germline V gene encodes CDR1 LGHNA and CDR2 YSLEER. The CDR3 loop is CASSQEVLAGRTGELFF. CDR3 sequence (DNA): TGCGCCAGCAGCCAAGAGGTACTAGCGGGTCGGACCGGGGAGCTGTTTTTT.

The V and J genes are TRBV5-1 and TRBJ2-2; 7 bases fit TRBD1. V lost 0 bases and J lost 7; bases outside the gene matches: 12. The CDR3 spans 17 residues. Germline V gene sequence: CDR1 SGHRS, CDR2 YFSETQ. The CDR3, as DNA: TGCGCCAGCAGCTTGGGGGACAGAATAAAAAAAGGCGGGGAGCTGTTTTTT. Translation: CASSLGDRIKKGGELFF.

In DNA form, the CDR3 reads TGCGCCAGCAGCTTGTGGACTAGCGGGACGAGCTCCTACGAGCAGTACTTC. It encodes CASSLWTSGTSSYEQYF. The chain joins TRBV5-1 to TRBJ2-7; 12 bases line up with TRBD2. The CDR3 runs to 17 residues. With V trimmed by 1 base and J by 0 bases, 5 bases remained unmatched. Germline V gene sequence: CDR1 SGHRS, CDR2 YFSETQ.

The chain combines TRBV30 with TRBJ2-3, with TRBD2 matching 11 bases. The germline V gene encodes CDR1 GTSNPN and CDR2 SVGIG (reference sequence). After removal of 2 bases from V and 2 bases from J, the junction contained 6 bases not matched to a gene. This CDR3 contains 16 residues. CDR3 sequence: CAWSPTSGSVTDTQYF. CDR3 nucleotides: TGTGCCTGGAGTCCTACTAGCGGGAGCGTCACAGATACGCAGTATTTT.

This clone occurred once. The chain joins TRBV5-1 to TRBJ2-7, with 7 nucleotides matching TRBD1. This CDR3 is built from 14 residues. V trimming: 5 bases; J trimming: 1 base; junction bases outside the gene matches: 6. Germline-derived CDR1 and CDR2 are SGHRS and YFSETQ. CDR3 residues: CASRRDSGSYEQYF. CDR3 DNA: TGCGCCAGCAGAAGGGACAGCGGATCCTACGAGCAGTACTTC.

This clone was observed once. The rearrangement uses TRBV29-1 and TRBJ2-5, with 9 bases identical to TRBD1. This CDR3 has 12 residues. Germline trimming cut 8 bases from V and 4 bases from J; bases unmatched to any gene: 5. Per germline, CDR1 SQVTM and CDR2 ANQGSEA. The CDR3 spells CSSRQGGETQYF. CDR3 in DNA: TGCAGCTCCAGACAGGGGGGAGAGACCCAGTACTTC.